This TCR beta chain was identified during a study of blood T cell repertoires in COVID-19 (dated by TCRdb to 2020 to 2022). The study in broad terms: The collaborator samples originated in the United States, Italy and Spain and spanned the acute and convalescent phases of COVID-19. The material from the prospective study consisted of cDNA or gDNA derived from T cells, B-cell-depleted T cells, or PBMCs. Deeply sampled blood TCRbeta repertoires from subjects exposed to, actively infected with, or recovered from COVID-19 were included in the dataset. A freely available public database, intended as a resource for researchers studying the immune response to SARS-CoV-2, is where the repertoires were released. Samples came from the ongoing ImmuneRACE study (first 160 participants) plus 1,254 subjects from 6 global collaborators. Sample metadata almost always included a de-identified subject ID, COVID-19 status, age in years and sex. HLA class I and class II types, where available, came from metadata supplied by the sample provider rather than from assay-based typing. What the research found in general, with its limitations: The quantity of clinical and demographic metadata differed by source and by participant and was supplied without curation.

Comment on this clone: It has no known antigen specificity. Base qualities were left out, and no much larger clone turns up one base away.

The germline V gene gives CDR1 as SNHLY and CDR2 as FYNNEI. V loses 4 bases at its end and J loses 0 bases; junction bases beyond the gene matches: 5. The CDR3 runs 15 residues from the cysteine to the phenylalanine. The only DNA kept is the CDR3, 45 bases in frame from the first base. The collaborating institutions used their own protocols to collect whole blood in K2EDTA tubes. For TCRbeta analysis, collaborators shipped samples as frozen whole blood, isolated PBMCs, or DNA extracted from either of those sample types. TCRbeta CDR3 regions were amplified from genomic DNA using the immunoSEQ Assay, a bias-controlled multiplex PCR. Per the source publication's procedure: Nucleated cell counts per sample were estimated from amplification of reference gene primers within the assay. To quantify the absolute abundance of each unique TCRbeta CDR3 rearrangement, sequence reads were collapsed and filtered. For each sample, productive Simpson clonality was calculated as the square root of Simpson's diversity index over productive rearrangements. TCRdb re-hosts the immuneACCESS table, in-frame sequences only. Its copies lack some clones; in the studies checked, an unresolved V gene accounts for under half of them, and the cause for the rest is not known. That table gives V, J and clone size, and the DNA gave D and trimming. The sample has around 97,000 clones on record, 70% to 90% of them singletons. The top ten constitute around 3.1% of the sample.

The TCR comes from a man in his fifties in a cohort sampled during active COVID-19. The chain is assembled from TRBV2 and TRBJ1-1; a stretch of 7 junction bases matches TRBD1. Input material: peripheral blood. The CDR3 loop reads CASSGTGGVNTEAFF. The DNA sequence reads TGTGCCAGCAGTGGGACAGGTGGCGTGAACACTGAAGCTTTCTTT.